A single sample is the source of the 17 T cell receptor beta chains below, sequenced in a study of blood T cells in healthy people across ages. The authors ran a second PCR of about 6 to 11 cycles using a sample-barcoded 5' primer and a J-beta primer mix. Via MiXCR, TCRdb re-called the 5' RACE reads, giving one row per CDR3 protein. The sample has about 1.6 million distinct CDR3 sequences; 30% to 40% are singletons. The sequenced sample consisted of blood. Receptors originate from a woman aged 25 to 39 in good health.

There are many counts of this clonotype. The chain is built from TRBV29-1 and TRBJ2-5; 7 bases match TRBD2. Germline CDR1 SQVTM, CDR2 ANQGSEA. Trimming took 7 bases from V and 4 from J; bases not matched to a gene: 12. The CDR3 runs to 14 residues. The CDR3 region has the DNA TGCAGCGCAACCGGACTAGGCGAAGGAGAGACCCAGTACTTC. Translating gives CSATGLGEGETQYF.

In nucleotides, the CDR3 is TGTGCCAGCAGTTACTCCCAGCGGGGGGTACTTCCCTACGAGCAGTACTTC. Its translation is CASSYSQRGVLPYEQYF. The J gene is TRBJ2-7, the V gene TRBV6-5; TRBD2 aligns across 9 bases. Germline V gives CDR1 MNHEY, CDR2 SVGAGI. Trimming took 0 bases from V and 2 from J; bases not matched to a gene: 8. This CDR3 is built from 17 residues.

This clonotype was detected only a few times. The V gene is TRBV15, the J gene TRBJ1-2; D unresolved. The V end was cut by 0 bases, the J end by 4 bases, with 12 bases between. The CDR3 consists of 15 residues. In germline, CDR1 is LNHNV, CDR2 YYDKDF (reference sequence). The DNA for the CDR3 is TGTGCCACCAGCAGAGATAGAGGTTTGATCTATGGCTACACCTTC. Encoded protein: CATSRDRGLIYGYTF.

The V and J genes are TRBV10-3 and TRBJ2-3; 7 nucleotides line up with TRBD2. Trimming removed 0 bases from V and 2 bases from J; junction bases left unmatched: 8. Per germline, CDR1 ENHRY and CDR2 SYGVKD. The CDR3 contains 17 residues. The CDR3 nucleotides are TGTGCCATCAGTGAGTCACGGGGGGAGGGCAACACAGATACGCAGTATTTT. Residues: CAISESRGEGNTDTQYF.

This clonotype has just a few counts. The chain uses TRBV11-1 and TRBJ1-2; no firm D call. This CDR3 region has 15 residues. V was trimmed by 5 bases and J by 8 bases, leaving 21 bases between them. Germline V CDR1 and CDR2: SGHAT, FQDESV (reference sequence). The DNA for the CDR3 is TGTGCCAGCAGCCCGGAGCCCACAGATCAGTGGGGCTACACCTTC. This encodes CASSPEPTDQWGYTF.

The table lists this clonotype with a few counts. The genes are TRBV2 and TRBJ2-4, with 10 bases fitting TRBD2. The last part of the DNA fits TRBJ2-7 better; the J call may be wrong. The CDR3 is made up of 15 amino acids. From germline, CDR1 is SNHLY and CDR2 FYNNEI. The CDR3: CASSPRGLATYEQYF. For the CDR3, the DNA is TGTGCCAGCAGTCCCCGGGGACTAGCGACATACGAGCAGTACTTC.

In this sample, this clonotype turned up a few times. This chain links TRBV12-3 or TRBV12-4 with TRBJ1-2, with 8 bases that match TRBD1. This CDR3 has 12 residues. The V gene end was trimmed by 6 bases and the J gene end by 9 bases; junction bases not matched to a gene: 6. The CDR3 spells CASRPGGGSYTF. Here the CDR3 DNA reads TGTGCCAGCAGACCAGGGGGCGGAAGCTACACCTTC.

This sequence joins TRBV7-3 and TRBJ2-6, with D possibly TRBD1 on 5 matching bases. Germline CDR1 reads SGHTA; CDR2 reads FQGTGA. V dropped 4 bases and J dropped 3 bases, with 10 bases sitting between them. CDR3 length equals 15 residues. The CDR3 DNA reads TGTGCCAGCAGCTCGTCAGGGATTGGGGCCAACGTCCTGACTTTC. Its translation is CASSSSGIGANVLTF.

This clonotype occurred a few times. The rearrangement links TRBV20-1 to TRBJ2-1; D may correspond to TRBD1 or TRBD2 (6 bases each). The CDR3 is 15 amino acids. Germline V gene sequence: CDR1 DFQATT, CDR2 SNEGSKA (reference sequence). V lost 3 bases, J lost 1 base, and 13 bases lay in between. This CDR3 reads CSASGTQGSYNEQFF. The CDR3, as DNA: TGCAGTGCTAGTGGGACTCAGGGGTCCTACAATGAGCAGTTCTTC.

The rearrangement joins TRBV12-3 or TRBV12-4 to TRBJ2-7; 9 bases align to TRBD1. The end of the DNA is better explained by TRBJ2-5, so the J call may be wrong. This CDR3 contains 16 residues. CDR3 sequence: CASSLAGDRVRKTQYF. The CDR3 bases are TGTGCCAGCAGTTTAGCGGGGGACAGGGTTCGAAAGACCCAGTACTTC.

This clonotype has a handful of counts. The CDR3 bases are TGTGCCAGCAGCTTAACCGGAGCGGGGGCCGGGGGGACGCAGTATTTT. This gives the protein CASSLTGAGAGGTQYF. The chain joins TRBV7-3 to TRBJ2-3; 8 nucleotides line up with TRBD2. The CDR3 contains 16 residues. J was trimmed by 9 bases and V by 0 bases; bases with no gene match: 11. The V gene's germline CDR1 is SGHTA and CDR2 FQGTGA.

This clonotype occurred once. This chain connects TRBV5-1 to TRBJ2-7; TRBD1 aligns across 9 bases. The J call may be incorrect, as the DNA end agrees better with TRBJ2-5. The germline V gene has CDR1 SGHRS and CDR2 YFSETQ. This CDR3 is built from 14 residues. The CDR3 protein is CASSFWTGEETQYF. The CDR3 nucleotides read TGCGCCAGCAGCTTCTGGACAGGGGAAGAGACCCAGTACTTC.

The chain carries TRBV25-1 and TRBJ2-1; a possible D gene is TRBD1 (7 bases). This CDR3 comprises 19 residues. Germline V gene data show CDR1 as MGHDK and CDR2 as SYGVNS. Trimming took off 5 bases at V and 2 bases at J, with 25 bases between the two ends. CDR3: CASSPWGDSPSLPYNEQFF. CDR3 DNA sequence: TGTGCCAGCAGTCCCTGGGGGGACAGCCCGTCTCTTCCCTACAATGAGCAGTTCTTC.

This clonotype was found a few times. The chain has TRBV15 and TRBJ2-1; 11 nucleotides agree with TRBD2. The CDR3 is 14 amino acids. Germline trimming cut 3 bases from V and 5 bases from J; bases unmatched to any gene: 0. Germline CDR1 and CDR2: LNHNV and YYDKDF (reference sequence). CDR3 region: CATSRGLADNEQFF. CDR3 bases: TGTGCCACCAGCAGGGGACTAGCGGACAATGAGCAGTTCTTC.

This clonotype has more than one count but fewer than ten. J is TRBJ2-7 and V is TRBV28; D possibly uses TRBD1 or TRBD2 (5 bases each). The J call could be wrong; TRBJ2-5 is a better fit for the DNA end. The CDR3 totals 13 residues. Germline V gives CDR1 MDHEN, CDR2 SYDVKM. CDR3 amino acids: CASSFTGTETQYF. The CDR3 DNA follows: TGTGCCAGCAGTTTTACCGGGACAGAGACCCAGTACTTC.

V usage is TRBV27 and J usage is TRBJ2-2; D possibly corresponds to TRBD1 (6 bases). The germline CDR1 and CDR2 sequences are MNHEY and SMNVEV (reference sequence). The CDR3 is made up of 15 amino acids. Trimming took off 3 bases at V and 4 bases at J, with 12 bases between the two ends. Here the CDR3 DNA reads TGTGCCAGCAGTTTGGGGGCGAGTCTCACCGGGGAGCTGTTTTTT. This translates into CASSLGASLTGELFF.

Ten or more counts support this clonotype. V and J are TRBV12-3 or TRBV12-4 and TRBJ2-7, with 8 nucleotides matching TRBD2. This CDR3 has 17 amino acids. After removal of 1 base from V and 3 bases from J, the junction contained 11 bases not matched to a gene. In DNA, the CDR3 is TGTGCCAGCAGTTTAGGTTATAGCGGGACCAGGAGCTACGAGCAGTACTTC. It specifies CASSLGYSGTRSYEQYF.